This TCR beta chain was captured by sequencing in a study of radiotherapy plus CTLA-4 blockade in lung cancer. Study overall: With approximately 33% of patients having disease control, objective responses were seen in under 20%.

Assay: immunoSEQ multiplex PCR; the TCRdb copy retains only in-frame clones and omits some. The sample lists about 110,000 clones, under 90% occurring once. This TCR derives from a human donor with non-small cell lung cancer that progressed on radiotherapy plus ipilimumab. Some clones in this sample may be carry-over from other donors' samples. The sample in question was peripheral blood, obtained from a patient treated with radiotherapy plus ipilimumab.

The CDR3 region is CASSLMSGPNTIYF. CDR3 nucleotides: TGTGCCAGCAGCTTAATGTCGGGACCAAACACCATATATTTT. V is TRBV7-2 and J is TRBJ1-3; maybe TRBD1 (5 bases). Germline CDR1 SGHTA, CDR2 FQGNSA. This CDR3 comprises 14 residues. The V gene lost 2 bases and the J gene lost 6 bases, with 11 bases spanning the gap.